This record covers a single TCR beta chain. Only in-frame clones appear in the TCRdb table, and some are missing; sequencing was by immunoSEQ multiplex PCR. The sample contains about 60,000 clones, 91% of which appear only once. Germline V gene lookup returns CDR1 SGHTA and CDR2 FQGNSA. With 5 bases removed from V and 5 bases from J, the gap between germline ends came to 15 bases. The CDR3 contains 14 residues. The data originate from a study of T cell changes during pregnancy in multiple sclerosis. This rearrangement joins TRBV7-2 to TRBJ2-5, with D uncertain. The specimen was CD4+ T cells from peripheral blood mononuclear cells, collected in the first trimester of pregnancy. This clonotype was sampled from a female donor with multiple sclerosis, enrolled in a pregnancy study. The CDR3: CASSRRVARETQYF. The CDR3 DNA reads as TGTGCCAGCAGCCGTCGGGTGGCAAGGGAGACCCAGTACTTC. Full variable domain (outside the CDR3, taken from reference TRBV7-2 and TRBJ2-5): GAGVSQSPSNKVTEKGKDVELRCDPISGHTALYWYRQSLGQGLEFLIYFQGNSAPDKSGLPSDRFSAERTGGSVSTLTIQRTQQEDSAVYLCASSRRVARETQYFGPGTRLLVL.